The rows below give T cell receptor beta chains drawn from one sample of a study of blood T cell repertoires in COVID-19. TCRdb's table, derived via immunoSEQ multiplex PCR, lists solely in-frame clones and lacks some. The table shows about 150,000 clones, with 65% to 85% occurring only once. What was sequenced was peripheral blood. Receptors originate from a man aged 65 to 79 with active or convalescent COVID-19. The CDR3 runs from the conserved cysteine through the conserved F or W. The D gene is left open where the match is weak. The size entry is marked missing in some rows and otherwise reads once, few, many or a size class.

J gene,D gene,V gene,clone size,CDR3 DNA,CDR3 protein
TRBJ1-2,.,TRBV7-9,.,TGTGCCAGCAGGACGGGGGACGGTGGCTACACCTTC,CASRTGDGGYTF
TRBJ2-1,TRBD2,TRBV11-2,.,TGTGCCAGCAGCCCCCGGGCCGAGCGGGGCAATGAGCAGTTCTTC,CASSPRAERGNEQFF
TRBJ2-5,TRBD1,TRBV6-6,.,TGTGCCAGCAGGAAAACCGGGACAGGGCTAGAGACCCAGTACTTC,CASRKTGTGLETQYF
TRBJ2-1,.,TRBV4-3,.,TGCGCCAGCAGCCAAGAAGGAGACGGTTACAATGAGCAGTTCTTC,CASSQEGDGYNEQFF
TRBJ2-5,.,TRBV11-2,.,TGTGCCAGCAGCTTAGTAATGGGGGACACCTTGCAAGAGACCCAGTACTTC,CASSLVMGDTLQETQYF
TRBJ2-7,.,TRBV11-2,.,TGTGCCAGCAGCTTAGACGGGGGTACAAGCTCCTACGAGCAGTACTTC,CASSLDGGTSSYEQYF
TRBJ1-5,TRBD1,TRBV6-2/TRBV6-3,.,TGTGCCAGCAGTTACCCAGGGGGGAGCAATCAGCCCCAGCATTTT,CASSYPGGSNQPQHF
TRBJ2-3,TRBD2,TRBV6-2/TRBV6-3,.,TGTGCCAGCAGTTACGGGCTAGCGGGAGTTTCGAGATACGGCACAGATACGCAGTATTTT,CASSYGLAGVSRYGTDTQYF
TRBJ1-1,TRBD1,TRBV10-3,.,TGTGCCATCAGAGTAGCCTGGACAGGGGACACTGAAGCTTTCTTT,CAIRVAWTGDTEAFF
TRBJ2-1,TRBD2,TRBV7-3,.,TGTGCCAGCAGCGCCACAGCGGGGGGGTACAATGAGCAGTTCTTC,CASSATAGGYNEQFF
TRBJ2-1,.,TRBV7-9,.,TGTGCCAGCAGCCTGGCAGCCTACCAGGTCCACAGTGAGCAGTTCTTC,CASSLAAYQVHSEQFF
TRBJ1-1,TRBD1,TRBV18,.,TGTGCCAGCACGGGGACAGCTATGATGAACACTGAAGCTTTCTTT,CASTGTAMMNTEAFF
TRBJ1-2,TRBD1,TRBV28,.,TGTGCCAGCAGCGTGGGACAGGGGTATGGCTACACCTTC,CASSVGQGYGYTF
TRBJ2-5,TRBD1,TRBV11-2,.,TGTGCCAGCAGTCCTTGGACAGGGGGCGGCGAGACCCAGTACTTC,CASSPWTGGGETQYF
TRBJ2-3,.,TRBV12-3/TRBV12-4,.,TGTGCCAGCAGTGGGGCGGCAGATACGCAGTATTTT,CASSGAADTQYF
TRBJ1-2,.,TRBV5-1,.,TGCGCCAGCAGCTTGGTGGGGACTTCTAACTATGGCTACACCTTC,CASSLVGTSNYGYTF
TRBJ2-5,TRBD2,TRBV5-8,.,TGTGCCAACAGCGGGGGGGAAGAGACCCAGTACTTC,CANSGGEETQYF
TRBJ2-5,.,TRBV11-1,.,TGTGCCAGCAGCTTAGCGTTTAGAAGCACCCAAGAGACCCAGTACTTC,CASSLAFRSTQETQYF
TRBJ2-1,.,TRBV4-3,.,TGCGCCAGCAGCCAAGATGCAAGGGGCTACGGGTACAATGAGCAGTTCTTC,CASSQDARGYGYNEQFF
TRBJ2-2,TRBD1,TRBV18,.,TGTGCCAGCTCGTCTCGACAGGGGAACACCGGGGAGCTGTTTTTT,CASSSRQGNTGELFF
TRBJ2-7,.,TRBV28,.,TGTGCCAGCAGCGCCGGGCCGGAGGGACCCTTCACCTACGAGCAGTACTTC,CASSAGPEGPFTYEQYF
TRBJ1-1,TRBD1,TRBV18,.,TGTGCCAGCTCACCCGCAGGACAGGGATTATCCGGCGAAGCTTTCTTT,CASSPAGQGLSGEAFF
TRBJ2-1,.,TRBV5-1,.,TGCGCCAGCAGCTCCTTATCTAGCTACAATGAGCAGTTCTTC,CASSSLSSYNEQFF
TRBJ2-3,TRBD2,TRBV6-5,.,TGTGCCAGCAGTTACTCGACTAGCCTTAGCACAGATACGCAGTATTTT,CASSYSTSLSTDTQYF
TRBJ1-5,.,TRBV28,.,TGTGCCAGCAGTTTAGGGGGGGGGAATCAGCCCCAGCATTTT,CASSLGGGNQPQHF
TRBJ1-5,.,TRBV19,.,TGTGCCAGTATGGGCCAGGACAGCCATAATCAGCCCCAGCATTTT,CASMGQDSHNQPQHF
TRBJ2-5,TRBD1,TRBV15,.,TGTGCCACCTACGATGGGGGGACAGGGGGGACCCAGTACTTC,CATYDGGTGGTQYF
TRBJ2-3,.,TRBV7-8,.,TGTGCCAGCAGGCGAGGGGGAAACAGCGGGCCCACAGATACGCAGTATTTT,CASRRGGNSGPTDTQYF
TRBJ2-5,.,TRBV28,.,TGTGCCAGCAGTCCCAGGGGAGGGACCCAAGAGACCCAGTACTTC,CASSPRGGTQETQYF
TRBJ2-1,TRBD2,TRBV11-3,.,TGTGCCAGCAGCCCCGGGGGCGGGAGGGGCAATGAGCAGTTCTTC,CASSPGGGRGNEQFF
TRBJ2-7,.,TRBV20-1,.,TGCAGTGCGAGGGCGAACTACGAGCAGTACTTC,CSARANYEQYF
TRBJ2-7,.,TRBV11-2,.,TGTGCCAGCAGCTTAGTGGTGGCAGAGCAGTACTTC,CASSLVVAEQYF
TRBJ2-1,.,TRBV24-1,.,TGTGCCACCAGTGATTTTCGCGAAGCGGGCCGGGAGTTCTTC,CATSDFREAGREFF
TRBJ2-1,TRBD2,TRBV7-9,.,TGTGCCAGCAGACCGCTAGCGGGAGAGGGATACAATGAGCAGTTCTTC,CASRPLAGEGYNEQFF
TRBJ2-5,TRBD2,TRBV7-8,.,TGTGCCAGCAGCTTCCAACTAGCGGGAGCAGGGGAGACCCAGTACTTC,CASSFQLAGAGETQYF
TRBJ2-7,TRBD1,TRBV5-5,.,TGTGCCAGCAGCCCACCAGGGACAGGGGACTACGAGCAGTACTTC,CASSPPGTGDYEQYF
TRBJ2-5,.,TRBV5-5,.,TGTGCCAGCAGCTTGGCCGGCAGGGCGTACCAAGAGACCCAGTACTTC,CASSLAGRAYQETQYF
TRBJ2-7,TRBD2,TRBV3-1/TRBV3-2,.,TGTGCCAGCAGCCAAACCGGGACTAACTCCTACGAGCAGTACTTC,CASSQTGTNSYEQYF
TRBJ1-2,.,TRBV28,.,TGTGCCAGCAGTGCCGCAGGGATCTATGGCTACACCTTC,CASSAAGIYGYTF
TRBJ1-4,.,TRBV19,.,TGTGCCAGTAGTATAAGCGGATTTCCGAAACGAAATGAAAAACTGTTTTTT,CASSISGFPKRNEKLFF
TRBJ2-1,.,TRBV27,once,TGTGCCAGCAGTTTTTCGATAGCTTGGCATGAGCAGTTCTTC,CASSFSIAWHEQFF
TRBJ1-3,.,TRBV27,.,TGTGCCAGCAGTTCGCCCACAAAGGGAAACACCATATATTTT,CASSSPTKGNTIYF
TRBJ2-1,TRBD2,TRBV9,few,TGTGCCAGCAGCGTAACGGGACTAGCGGGGGGGTCCTACAATGAGCAGTTCTTC,CASSVTGLAGGSYNEQFF
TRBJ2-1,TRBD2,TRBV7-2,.,TGTGCCAGCAGCTTCAGCGGGACTAGCGGGGTGTTATACAATGAGCAGTTCTTC,CASSFSGTSGVLYNEQFF
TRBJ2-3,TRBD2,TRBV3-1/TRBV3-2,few,TGTGCCAGCAGCCTAGCGGGACGCATCACAGATACGCAGTATTTT,CASSLAGRITDTQYF
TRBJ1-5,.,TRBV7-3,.,TGTGCCAGCAGCACAGGGCCGAATCAGCCCCAGCATTTT,CASSTGPNQPQHF
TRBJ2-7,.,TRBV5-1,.,TGCGCCAGCAGCTTGGTGGAGGGGGCGCGGTACGAGCAGTACTTC,CASSLVEGARYEQYF
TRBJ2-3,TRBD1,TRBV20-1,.,TGCAGTGCTAGTCGGACAGGGGGCTCTGCAGATACGCAGTATTTT,CSASRTGGSADTQYF
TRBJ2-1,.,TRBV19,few,TGTGCCAGTAGTATGAGGGGGGGAACCTACAATGAGCAGTTCTTC,CASSMRGGTYNEQFF
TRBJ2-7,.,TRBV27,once,TGTGCCAGCAGCCCAGGTGTCGGGAGCCATGAGCAGTACTTC,CASSPGVGSHEQYF
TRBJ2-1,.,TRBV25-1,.,TGTGCCAGCAGTGAATCCAGCTCCTACAATGAGCAGTTCTTC,CASSESSSYNEQFF
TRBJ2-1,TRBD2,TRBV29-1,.,TGCAGCGTGTGGGGGGAGGGCAGCTCCTACAATGAGCAGTTCTTC,CSVWGEGSSYNEQFF
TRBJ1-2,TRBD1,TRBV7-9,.,TGTGCCAGCAGCATCACAGGGGTAGATGGCTACACCTTC,CASSITGVDGYTF